This T cell receptor beta chain was captured by sequencing in a study of cytomegalovirus exposure and HLA in healthy donors. Across the study: The approximately 600 first-cohort repertoires shared a platform with the approximately 110 validation repertoires, as reported in a later analysis. General study results and limits: The study listed some 160 cytomegalovirus-associated TCR beta chains. It was reported that the classifier diagnosed cytomegalovirus status with high specificity and sensitivity in both the original and validation cohorts.

The donors were in the roughly 130-subject validation cohort, distinct from the roughly 600-subject first cohort. Turning to this clone: Its target is unknown.

Assay: immunoSEQ multiplex PCR; the TCRdb copy retains only in-frame clones and omits some. This table holds a few hundred thousand clones, about nine tenths found once. Germline V gene sequence: CDR1 SEHNR, CDR2 FQNEAQ (reference sequence). Losses at the gene ends were 5 bases for V and 4 bases for J; bases not matched to a gene: 9. This CDR3 contains 17 residues. The chain combines TRBV7-9 with TRBJ1-6; the match to TRBD1 covers 9 bases. The sequence derives from a woman under 30 in good health and CMV-seronegative. The material sequenced was PBMCs. This CDR3 is CASSPVIGTGYNSPLHF. The CDR3 DNA is TGTGCCAGCAGCCCTGTAATAGGGACAGGGTATAATTCACCCCTCCACTTT.